This TCR beta chain was retrieved from a study of T cell responses to AZD1222 COVID-19 vaccine. Study-level results: Just a handful of AZD1222 recipients tested seropositive at baseline. Sampling that yielded the repertoires occurred only after the peak T cell response. There were mostly white British donors and more females than males, and clonal diversity was possibly underestimated.

CDR3 length: 15 amino acids. Per the germline V gene, CDR1 is SGHDT and CDR2 is YYEEEE. V was clipped by 4 bases and J by 4 bases, with 15 bases between them. Sequencing used immunoSEQ multiplex PCR; TCRdb keeps in-frame clones, though not all of them. Of 150,000 to 200,000 clones detected, around 90% appear once; the ten largest clones hold approximately 1.8%. Of note for this clone: Its specificity is not known.

The chain recombines TRBV5-6 with TRBJ1-3, with D perhaps matching TRBD1 (5 bases). This clonotype originated in an adult who received the AZD1222 COVID-19 vaccine. Sequenced material: peripheral blood, taken 28 days after the second AZD1222 dose. CDR3 in amino acids: CASSRQQAGGNTIYF. Here the CDR3 DNA reads TGTGCCAGCAGCCGACAACAGGCGGGCGGAAACACCATATATTTT.